Detailed here is one T cell receptor (beta chain). The sample is drawn from a study of shared clonotypes between healthy human individuals. Several immunoSEQ 96-well plates shared each subset's DNA, each plate a replicate. The method was immunoSEQ multiplex PCR; TCRdb's version includes in-frame clones alone and lacks a portion of them. Of approximately 2.3 million clones in the sample, about 92% were seen once. CDR1 and CDR2 (germline): SGHRS, YFSETQ. V shed 2 bases and J shed 0 bases, with 8 bases lying between them. The CDR3 length is 15 residues. The sample taken for sequencing was naive CD4+ T cells from PBMCs. Noted subset: CD45RA+ positively selected. This TCR came from a man between 18 and 29 years old in good health. Some clones in this sample may be carry-over from other donors' samples. The chain uses TRBV5-1 and TRBJ2-2; D is undetermined. The CDR3 sequence is CASSLRPPNTGELFF. The CDR3 DNA reads TGCGCCAGCAGCTTAAGGCCCCCGAACACCGGGGAGCTGTTTTTT.